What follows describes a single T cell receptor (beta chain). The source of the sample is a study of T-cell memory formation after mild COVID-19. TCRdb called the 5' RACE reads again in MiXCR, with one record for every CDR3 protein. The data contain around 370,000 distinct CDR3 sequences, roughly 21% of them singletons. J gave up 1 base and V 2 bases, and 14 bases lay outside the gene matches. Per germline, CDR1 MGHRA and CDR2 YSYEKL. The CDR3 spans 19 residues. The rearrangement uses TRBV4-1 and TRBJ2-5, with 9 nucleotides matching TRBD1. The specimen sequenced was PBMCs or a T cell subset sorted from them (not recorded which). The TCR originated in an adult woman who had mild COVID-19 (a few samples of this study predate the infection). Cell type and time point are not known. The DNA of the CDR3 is TGCGCCAGCAGCCAACCTTTACCCCTGGACAGGGGTTTCCAAGAGACCCAGTACTTC. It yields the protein CASSQPLPLDRGFQETQYF.